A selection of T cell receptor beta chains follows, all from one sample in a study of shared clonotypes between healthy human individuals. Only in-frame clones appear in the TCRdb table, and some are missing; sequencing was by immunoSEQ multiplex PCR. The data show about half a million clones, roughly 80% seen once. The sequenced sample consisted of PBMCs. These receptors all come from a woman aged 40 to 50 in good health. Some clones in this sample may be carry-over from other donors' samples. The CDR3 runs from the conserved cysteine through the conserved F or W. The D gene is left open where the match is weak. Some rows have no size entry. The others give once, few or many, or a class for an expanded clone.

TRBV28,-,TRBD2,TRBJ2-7,CASSSLGLAFNEQYF,TGTGCCAGCAGTTCATTGGGACTAGCGTTTAACGAGCAGTACTTC
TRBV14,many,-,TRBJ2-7,CASSQVYEQYF,TGTGCCAGCAGCCAAGTTTACGAGCAGTACTTC
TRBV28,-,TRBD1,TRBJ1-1,CASKTGGTEAFF,TGTGCCAGCAAAACAGGGGGCACTGAAGCTTTCTTT
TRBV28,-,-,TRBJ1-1,CASSFQGIWTEAFF,TGTGCCAGCAGTTTCCAGGGGATTTGGACTGAAGCTTTCTTT
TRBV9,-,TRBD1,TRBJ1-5,CASSLGQGKHQPQHF,TGTGCCAGCAGCCTTGGACAGGGCAAGCATCAGCCCCAGCATTTT
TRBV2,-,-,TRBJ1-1,CARTGGMNTEAFF,TGTGCCAGGACGGGGGGGATGAACACTGAAGCTTTCTTT
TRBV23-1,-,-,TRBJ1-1,CASSHPTGNTEAFF,TGCGCCAGCAGTCATCCGACAGGGAACACTGAAGCTTTCTTT
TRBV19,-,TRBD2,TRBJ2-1,CASSILGLARNEQFF,TGTGCCAGTAGTATCCTCGGACTAGCGCGGAATGAGCAGTTCTTC
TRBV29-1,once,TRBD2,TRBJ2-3,CSVRLATKSTDTQYF,TGCAGCGTGAGACTAGCCACGAAAAGCACAGATACGCAGTATTTT
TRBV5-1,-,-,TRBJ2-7,CASSSPSGSSYEQYF,TGCGCCAGCAGCTCTCCCTCCGGGAGCTCCTACGAGCAGTACTTC
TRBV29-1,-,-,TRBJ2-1,CSVDWGNEQFF,TGCAGCGTTGACTGGGGGAATGAGCAGTTCTTC
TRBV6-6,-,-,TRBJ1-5,CASQGNSNQPQHF,TGTGCCAGCCAGGGCAATAGCAATCAGCCCCAGCATTTT
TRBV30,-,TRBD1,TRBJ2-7,CAFTGGTHEQYF,TGTGCCTTTACAGGGGGGACCCACGAGCAGTACTTC
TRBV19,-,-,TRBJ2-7,CASSPPGQRATYEQYF,TGTGCCAGTAGCCCGCCTGGACAGCGGGCGACCTACGAGCAGTACTTC
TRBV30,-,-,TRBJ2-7,CAWTGSDEQYF,TGTGCCTGGACGGGCTCTGACGAGCAGTACTTC
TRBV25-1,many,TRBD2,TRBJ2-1,CASRGLAPNEQFF,TGTGCCAGCAGGGGACTAGCGCCCAATGAGCAGTTCTTC
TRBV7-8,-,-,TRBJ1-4,CASSLALLAAATANNEKLFF,TGTGCCAGCAGCTTAGCTTTATTAGCCGCTGCTACTGCCAATAATGAAAAACTGTTTTTT
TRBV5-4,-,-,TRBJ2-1,CASSLGGVYNEQFF,TGTGCCAGCAGCTTGGGGGGCGTCTACAATGAGCAGTTCTTC
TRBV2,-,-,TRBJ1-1,CASSETPVGAGTEAFF,TGTGCCAGCAGTGAGACCCCCGTGGGGGCGGGCACTGAAGCTTTCTTT
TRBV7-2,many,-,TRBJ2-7,CASSFASGGITTYEQYF,TGTGCCAGCAGCTTCGCCTCGGGCGGGATAACGACCTACGAGCAGTACTTC
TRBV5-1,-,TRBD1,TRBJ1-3,CASSLARGQDRTIYF,TGCGCCAGCAGCTTGGCCCGAGGACAGGATCGCACCATATATTTT
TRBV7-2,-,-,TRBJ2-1,CASSWGGSYNEQFF,TGTGCCAGCAGCTGGGGCGGCTCCTACAATGAGCAGTTCTTC
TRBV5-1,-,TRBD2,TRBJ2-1,CASSLGGGSHNEQFF,TGCGCCAGCAGCTTGGGGGGCGGGAGCCACAATGAGCAGTTCTTC
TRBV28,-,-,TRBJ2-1,CAGGAAPLNEQFF,TGTGCCGGCGGGGCAGCCCCCCTCAATGAGCAGTTCTTC
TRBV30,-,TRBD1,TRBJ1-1,CAWSETGVTEAFF,TGTGCCTGGAGTGAGACAGGGGTCACTGAAGCTTTCTTT
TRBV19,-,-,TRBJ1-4,CASSIGRYSTNEKLFF,TGTGCCAGTAGTATCGGCAGATACTCAACTAATGAAAAACTGTTTTTT
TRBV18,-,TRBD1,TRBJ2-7,CASSPILTGAYEQYF,TGTGCCAGCTCGCCCATTCTGACAGGGGCCTACGAGCAGTACTTC
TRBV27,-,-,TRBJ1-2,CASSSQGYYGYTF,TGTGCCAGCAGTTCGCAGGGATACTATGGCTACACCTTC
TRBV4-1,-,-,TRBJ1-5,CASSQFQGGGQPQHF,TGCGCCAGCAGCCAGTTCCAGGGAGGCGGTCAGCCCCAGCATTTT
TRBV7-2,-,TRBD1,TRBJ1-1,CASSLQGATEAFF,TGTGCCAGCAGCCTACAGGGGGCGACTGAAGCTTTCTTT
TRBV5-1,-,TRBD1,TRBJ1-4,CASSLVPRGLGEKLFF,TGCGCCAGCAGCTTGGTCCCCAGGGGGTTAGGGGAAAAACTGTTTTTT